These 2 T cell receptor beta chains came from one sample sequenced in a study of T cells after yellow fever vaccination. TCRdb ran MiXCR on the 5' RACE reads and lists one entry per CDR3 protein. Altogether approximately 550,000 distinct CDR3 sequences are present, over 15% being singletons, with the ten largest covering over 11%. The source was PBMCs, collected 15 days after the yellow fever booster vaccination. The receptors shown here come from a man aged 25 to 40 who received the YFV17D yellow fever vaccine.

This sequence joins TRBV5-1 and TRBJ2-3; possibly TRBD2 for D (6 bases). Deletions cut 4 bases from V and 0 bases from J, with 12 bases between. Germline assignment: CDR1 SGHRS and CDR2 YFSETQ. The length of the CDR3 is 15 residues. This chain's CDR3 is CASSQASGSTDTQYF. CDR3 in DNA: TGCGCCAGCAGCCAGGCAAGCGGGAGCACAGATACGCAGTATTTT.

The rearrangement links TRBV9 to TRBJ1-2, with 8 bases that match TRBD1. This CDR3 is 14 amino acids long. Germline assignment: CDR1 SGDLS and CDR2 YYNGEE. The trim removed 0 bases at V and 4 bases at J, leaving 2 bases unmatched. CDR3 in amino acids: CASSVDTGGYGYTF. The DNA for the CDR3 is TGTGCCAGCAGCGTAGACACAGGGGGCTATGGCTACACCTTC.